Detailed here is one T cell receptor beta chain. This clonotype was found many times. Its recognized antigen is unknown. The sample holds no much larger clone one base away, and base qualities are not on file. The sample originates from a study of patients and donors after allogeneic stem cell transplantation (dated by TCRdb to 2018 to 2021). The CDR3 contains 14 residues, cysteine and phenylalanine counted. Left in the record is the CDR3 DNA by itself, 42 bases read in frame from the first base. CDR1 and CDR2 are read off the germline V gene as SGHTA and FQGNSA. V and J are truncated by 5 bases and 3 bases respectively, leaving an intervening sequence of 11 bases. Libraries were built with RT-PCR. Sequencer: NextSeq 550. Using fastp at Q25 and MiXCR, TCRdb reprocessed the public reads and kept productive beta chains. Rows with a matching CDR3 protein are joined into one entry that keeps the most common DNA and genes. This sample has tens of thousands of distinct CDR3 sequences in its table, and about 48% of those were observed once. Around 60% of the sample lies in the top ten.

The chain is assembled from TRBV7-2 and TRBJ1-3; TRBD1 is perhaps the D gene, given 5 matching bases. Sequencing was done on a sample of blood, either unsorted or a sorted T cell fraction (not recorded which). The sequence came from a human donor who was either an allogeneic HSCT recipient or a stem cell or donor lymphocyte infusion donor (not recorded which). It is not recorded whose cells these are; they may come from a transplant donor. CDR3 loop: CASSPGTVGNTIYF. The nucleotides are TGTGCCAGCAGCCCAGGGACGGTTGGAAACACCATATATTTT.